Following are 32 T cell receptor beta chains from one sample sequenced in a study of T cells in narcolepsy. Data came from immunoSEQ multiplex PCR; TCRdb stores just in-frame clones and leaves some out. This table has approximately 17,000 clones, roughly 72% appearing once. Sample: CD45RA- memory CD8+ T cells from PBMCs. These TCRs come from a human donor with narcolepsy.

J is TRBJ1-6 and V is TRBV28, with D unclear. The CDR3 has 12 residues. Germline V gives CDR1 MDHEN, CDR2 SYDVKM. Trimming cost V 7 bases and J 12 bases, with 13 bases left between them. CDR3 nucleotide sequence: TGTGCCAGCACCCCCCCTCGGGGACCCCTCCACTTT. Amino acid sequence: CASTPPRGPLHF.

The V gene is TRBV4-3, the J gene TRBJ2-5; weak D call: TRBD1 (6 bases). V dropped 0 bases and J dropped 5 bases, with 16 bases sitting between them. Germline lookup yields CDR1 LGHNA and CDR2 YSLEER. The CDR3 is 16 residues long. CDR3 nucleotide sequence: TGCGCCAGCAGCCAAGAGGCAGGGGTGGATAGTGAGACCCAGTACTTC. It yields the protein CASSQEAGVDSETQYF.

The chain uses TRBV6-9 and TRBJ2-1; 9 bases match TRBD2. V trimming: 5 bases; J trimming: 10 bases; junction bases outside the gene matches: 12. The CDR3 has 15 amino acids. Germline V lookup: CDR1 MNHGY, CDR2 SVAAGI. The CDR3 reads CASSPSSGVVVEQFF. CDR3 coding DNA: TGTGCCAGCAGTCCCTCTAGCGGGGTGGTTGTGGAGCAGTTCTTC.

The genes are TRBV7-9 and TRBJ2-5; TRBD2 is a possible D gene (5 bases). The CDR3 is 13 amino acids. Germline lookup yields CDR1 SEHNR and CDR2 FQNEAQ (reference sequence). V was trimmed by 8 bases and J by 7 bases, leaving 17 bases between them. In nucleotides, the CDR3 is TGTGCCAGCGGAGGACCCCCCAACGGGACCCAGTACTTC. Protein product: CASGGPPNGTQYF.

The rearrangement uses TRBV28 and TRBJ2-7; D remains ambiguous. The CDR3 is 17 amino acids. Germline CDR1 is MDHEN and CDR2 is SYDVKM. V lost 6 bases and J 2 bases, leaving 23 bases between the germline ends. The CDR3 loop reads CASSSLLSDVETYEQYF. The DNA for the CDR3 is TGTGCCAGCAGCTCCCTCTTATCAGACGTCGAAACCTACGAGCAGTACTTC. The complete variable domain, with remaining parts taken from reference TRBV28 and TRBJ2-7, reads DVKVTQSSRYLVKRTGEKVFLECVQDMDHENMFWYRQDPGLGLRLIYFSYDVKMKEKGDIPEGYSVSREKKERFSLILESASTNQTSMYLCASSSLLSDVETYEQYFGPGTRLTVT.

The rearrangement links TRBV5-1 to TRBJ2-5; D gene uncertain. The CDR3 has 13 residues. Germline lookup yields CDR1 SGHRS and CDR2 YFSETQ. Trimming removed 0 bases from V and 5 bases from J, with 8 bases in between. The CDR3 spells CASSLAPVETQYF. The DNA for the CDR3 is TGCGCCAGCAGCTTGGCCCCGGTTGAGACCCAGTACTTC.

V is TRBV6-1 and J is TRBJ1-6; unclear D gene. The germline V gene has CDR1 MNHNS and CDR2 SASEGT. The CDR3 length is 14 residues. V dropped 4 bases and J dropped 8 bases, with 12 bases sitting between them. The CDR3 DNA is TGTGCCAGCAGTGTGGAGGGTATCGATTCACCCCTCCACTTT. Protein product: CASSVEGIDSPLHF.

V usage is TRBV2 and J usage is TRBJ2-7, with TRBD1 identical over 9 bases. The CDR3 totals 13 residues. Germline CDR1 reads SNHLY; CDR2 reads FYNNEI. Germline trimming cut 11 bases from V and 0 bases from J; bases unmatched to any gene: 5. This CDR3 reads CACGGQGSYEQYF. The CDR3 DNA sequence: TGTGCCTGCGGGGGACAGGGCTCCTACGAGCAGTACTTC.

CDR3: CASSSTGIPNEKLFF. The CDR3 bases are TGTGCCAGCAGTTCTACGGGGATCCCTAATGAAAAACTGTTTTTT. The chain joins TRBV27 to TRBJ1-4, with unresolved D. Germline CDR1 reads MNHEY; CDR2 reads SMNVEV (reference sequence). The CDR3 has 15 residues. Deletions cut 4 bases from V and 3 bases from J, with 12 bases between.

The V and J genes are TRBV6-4 and TRBJ2-2; possibly TRBD2 for D (5 bases). The CDR3 runs to 15 residues. Germline CDR1 MRHNA, CDR2 SNTAGT. Trimming shortened V by 3 bases and J by 6 bases, and 14 bases separated the two germline ends. The CDR3 protein is CASSEAQDGAGELFF. The DNA of the CDR3 is TGTGCCAGCAGTGAGGCGCAGGACGGGGCCGGGGAGCTGTTTTTT.

The chain employs TRBV7-8 and TRBJ2-7; possible D gene TRBD2, 5 bases. The germline V gene has CDR1 SGHVS and CDR2 FQNEAQ. Trimming pared 4 bases from V and 6 bases from J, leaving 7 bases between. The CDR3 totals 11 residues. The CDR3 bases are TGTGCCAGCAGCTCGGGGATCGAGCAGTACTTC. As protein: CASSSGIEQYF.

The chain joins TRBV5-1 to TRBJ2-5; maybe TRBD1 (6 bases). The end of the DNA aligns better with TRBJ2-7, so the J call may be wrong. This CDR3 has 16 amino acids. Germline CDR1 reads SGHRS; CDR2 reads YFSETQ. The CDR3 nucleotides read TGCGCCAGCAGCCCGCGACAGCAGGGGACCTCCTACGAGCAGTACTTC. Residues: CASSPRQQGTSYEQYF.

In its sample, this clone ranks as medium-sized. The chain recombines TRBV13 with TRBJ1-1, with unresolved D. The germline CDR1 and CDR2 sequences are PRHDT and FYEKMQ (reference sequence). V was shortened by 4 bases and J by 0 bases, with 9 bases between the two germline ends. The CDR3 runs 14 residues. The CDR3 DNA follows: TGTGCCAGCAGCTCAGCGAATATGAACACTGAAGCTTTCTTT. Translation: CASSSANMNTEAFF.

This clone was counted between two and nine times. The chain carries TRBV5-6 and TRBJ2-7; D is uncertain. V was cut by 4 bases and J by 4 bases, with 12 bases left in between. CDR3 size: 13 residues. Germline V gene sequence: CDR1 SGHDT, CDR2 YYEEEE. Here the CDR3 reads CASSLQAPYEQYF. The CDR3 nucleotides are TGTGCCAGCAGCCTCCAGGCGCCTTACGAGCAGTACTTC.

The rearrangement joins TRBV7-9 to TRBJ1-4; possibly TRBD1 for D (6 bases). This CDR3 is built from 17 residues. V was clipped by 7 bases and J by 8 bases, with 26 bases between them. Germline V gene sequence: CDR1 SEHNR, CDR2 FQNEAQ (reference sequence). CDR3 sequence (DNA): TGTGCCAGCAATACCCCAAACTACAGGGATAGAGGGGAAAAACTGTTTTTT. This codes for CASNTPNYRDRGEKLFF.

In its sample, this clone was seen a few times. The chain combines TRBV10-2 with TRBJ2-1; no definite D call. V gave up 6 bases and J gave up 0 bases, with 12 bases separating them. This CDR3 contains 15 residues. CDR1 is WSHSY, CDR2 SAAADI, per germline. CDR3 in DNA: TGCGCCAGCAGAGGGCAGGTGAGCTCCTACAATGAGCAGTTCTTC. Its protein product is CASRGQVSSYNEQFF.

This clone showed up just a few times. The V gene is TRBV7-8, the J gene TRBJ2-3, with TRBD2 matching over 11 bases. The CDR3 sequence is 18 residues long. CDR1 and CDR2 from the germline V gene are SGHVS and FQNEAQ. V shed 5 bases, J shed 2 bases, and the junction held 12 bases outside the gene matches. CDR3 coding DNA: TGTGCCAGCAGCCCGGGGGTACTAGCGGGGGAATACACAGATACGCAGTATTTT. As protein: CASSPGVLAGEYTDTQYF.

The chain employs TRBV13 and TRBJ2-1, with TRBD1 as a possible D gene (5 bases). The germline gives CDR1 PRHDT, CDR2 FYEKMQ (reference sequence). The CDR3 extends over 15 amino acids. Between the trimmed V and J ends, which lost 5 bases and 4 bases, there was a span of 15 bases. The CDR3 nucleotides are TGTGCCAGCAGCCCCCGCGACAGTAGATACAATGAGCAGTTCTTC. Its translation: CASSPRDSRYNEQFF.

The CDR3 loop reads CASSVTDTQYF. In DNA, the CDR3 is TGTGCCAGCAGTGTCACAGATACGCAGTATTTT. The chain carries TRBV28 and TRBJ2-3; no clear D gene. Germline V gene sequence: CDR1 MDHEN, CDR2 SYDVKM. V lost 5 bases and J 2 bases, leaving 2 bases between the germline ends. The CDR3 sequence is 11 residues long.

The chain carries TRBV7-3 and TRBJ2-1; D gene ambiguous. CDR1 is SGHTA, CDR2 FQGTGA, per germline. V was pared by 2 bases and J by 4 bases, with 6 bases between. This CDR3 is built from 13 residues. This CDR3 reads CASSLSDYNEQFF. The CDR3 DNA reads as TGTGCCAGCAGCTTATCGGATTACAATGAGCAGTTCTTC.

CDR3 sequence (DNA): TGTGCCAGCAGTGAATGGGGGTGGTCAGGGGCCAACGTCCTGACTTTC. Translating gives CASSEWGWSGANVLTF. The chain combines TRBV6-1 with TRBJ2-6; possibly TRBD1 or TRBD2 for D (5 bases each). V was shortened by 2 bases and J by 4 bases, with 12 bases between the two germline ends. There are 16 residues in the CDR3. Germline loops: CDR1 MNHNS, CDR2 SASEGT.

V and J are TRBV25-1 and TRBJ2-7; D may be TRBD1 or TRBD2 (6 bases each). V was trimmed by 4 bases and J by 4 bases, leaving 11 bases between them. CDR3 length equals 13 residues. CDR1 is MGHDK, CDR2 SYGVNS, per germline. The CDR3 nucleotides are TGTGCCAGCAGTGGGGGGGCAGTGTACGAGCAGTACTTC. Translating gives CASSGGAVYEQYF.

This clone came up once. V gene TRBV14 combines with J gene TRBJ2-7; D is uncertain. The V and J ends lost 2 bases and 4 bases respectively, with 9 bases between them. The CDR3 is made up of 13 amino acids. Looked up from germline, CDR1 is SGHDN and CDR2 is FVKESK. The CDR3 nucleotides are TGTGCCAGCAGCCAAATCGGCCTGTACGAGCAGTACTTC. Its protein is CASSQIGLYEQYF.

V and J are TRBV27 and TRBJ1-1; 8 nucleotides agree with TRBD1. The CDR3 length is 15 residues. Trimming at V came to 0 bases and at J to 1 base, leaving 1 base not matched to a gene. In germline, CDR1 is MNHEY, CDR2 SMNVEV (reference sequence). CDR3 loop: CASSLSGTGNTEAFF. DNA for the CDR3: TGTGCCAGCAGTTTATCGGGGACAGGGAACACTGAAGCTTTCTTT.

A single count supports this clone. The chain links TRBV7-3 to TRBJ2-7; no reliable D call. Germline assignment: CDR1 SGHTA and CDR2 FQGTGA. V dropped 1 base and J dropped 1 base, with 8 bases sitting between them. This CDR3 has 14 amino acids. CDR3 in DNA: TGTGCCAGCAGCTTAATAGGGTTTTCCTACGAGCAGTACTTC. Protein sequence: CASSLIGFSYEQYF.

This chain joins TRBV29-1 and TRBJ2-3, with D unresolved. The CDR3 is 14 residues long. Germline V gene lookup returns CDR1 SQVTM and CDR2 ANQGSEA. Trimming left V 1 base short and J 0 bases short, with 8 bases between. CDR3: CSVEGEPSTDTQYF. In DNA form, the CDR3 reads TGCAGCGTTGAAGGCGAGCCGAGCACAGATACGCAGTATTTT.

In this sample, this clone turned up a few times. The chain links TRBV7-6 to TRBJ2-6, with D possibly being TRBD2 (5 bases). The germline V gene encodes CDR1 SGHVS and CDR2 FNYEAQ. The V gene lost 6 bases and the J gene lost 2 bases, with 11 bases spanning the gap. The CDR3 consists of 15 residues. CDR3: CASSRTEAGANVLTF. The CDR3 DNA sequence: TGTGCCAGCAGTAGGACGGAGGCTGGGGCCAACGTCCTGACTTTC.

This clone is medium-sized. The rearrangement links TRBV7-9 to TRBJ2-7, with D perhaps being TRBD1 or TRBD2 (5 bases each). V was trimmed by 1 base and J by 2 bases, leaving 9 bases between them. This CDR3 comprises 14 residues. CDR1 is SEHNR and CDR2 is FQNEAQ in the germline V gene (reference sequence). CDR3 loop: CASSLGGGPYEQYF. CDR3 nucleotide sequence: TGTGCCAGCAGCTTAGGTGGGGGACCCTACGAGCAGTACTTC. Looking up the rest from reference TRBV7-9 and TRBJ2-7 gives the full variable domain: DTGVSQNPRHKITKRGQNVTFRCDPISEHNRLYWYRQTLGQGPEFLTYFQNEAQLEKSRLLSDRFSAERPKGSFSTLEIQRTEQGDSAMYLCASSLGGGPYEQYFGPGTRLTVT.

The rearrangement uses TRBV4-1 and TRBJ2-5, with 11 bases aligning to TRBD1. The DNA matches TRBJ2-7 better at its end, which makes the J call doubtful. CDR3 length equals 15 residues. Germline V gene data show CDR1 as MGHRA and CDR2 as YSYEKL. The CDR3 region is CASSQEDRGRDEQYF. CDR3 nucleotide sequence: TGCGCCAGCAGCCAAGAGGACAGGGGGCGCGACGAGCAGTACTTC.

The rearrangement uses TRBV9 and TRBJ1-2, with D possibly TRBD1 on 5 matching bases. V lost 0 bases to trimming and J lost 8 bases, with 11 bases between them. Germline values: CDR1 SGDLS, CDR2 YYNGEE. The CDR3 contains 13 residues. CDR3: CASSVALGEGYTF. In DNA form, the CDR3 reads TGTGCCAGCAGCGTAGCCCTGGGGGAGGGCTACACCTTC.

This clone was recorded only once. V gene TRBV7-9 combines with J gene TRBJ2-7, with no clear D. The germline V gene has CDR1 SEHNR and CDR2 FQNEAQ (reference sequence). The CDR3 length is 13 residues. Trimming shortened V by 3 bases and J by 0 bases, and 6 bases separated the two germline ends. CDR3 sequence (DNA): TGTGCCAGCAGCTTCGCGGACTCCTACGAGCAGTACTTC. It translates to CASSFADSYEQYF.

The chain couples TRBV7-9 to TRBJ2-1, with no clear D. This CDR3 comprises 13 residues. V shed 10 bases and J shed 0 bases, with 10 bases lying between them. Per germline, CDR1 SEHNR and CDR2 FQNEAQ (reference sequence). Here the CDR3 DNA reads TGTGCCATCGTCCCGAGCTCCTACAATGAGCAGTTCTTC. It translates to CAIVPSSYNEQFF.